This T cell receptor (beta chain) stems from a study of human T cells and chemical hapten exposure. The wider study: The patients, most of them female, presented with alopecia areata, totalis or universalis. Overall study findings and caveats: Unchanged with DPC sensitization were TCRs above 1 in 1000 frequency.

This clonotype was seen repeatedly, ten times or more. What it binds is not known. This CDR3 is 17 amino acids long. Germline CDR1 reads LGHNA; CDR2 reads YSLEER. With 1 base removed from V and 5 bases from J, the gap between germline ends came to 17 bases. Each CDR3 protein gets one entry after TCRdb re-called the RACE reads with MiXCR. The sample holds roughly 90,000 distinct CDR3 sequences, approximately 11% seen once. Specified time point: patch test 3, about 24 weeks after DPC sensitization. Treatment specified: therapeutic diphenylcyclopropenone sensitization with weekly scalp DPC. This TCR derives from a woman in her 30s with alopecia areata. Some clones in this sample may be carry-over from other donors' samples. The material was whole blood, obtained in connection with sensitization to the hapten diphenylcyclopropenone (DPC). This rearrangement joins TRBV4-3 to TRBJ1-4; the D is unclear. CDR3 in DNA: TGCGCCAGCAGCCAAGGAGTCCCGGCCGTTCAGAATGAAAAACTGTTTTTT. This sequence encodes CASSQGVPAVQNEKLFF.